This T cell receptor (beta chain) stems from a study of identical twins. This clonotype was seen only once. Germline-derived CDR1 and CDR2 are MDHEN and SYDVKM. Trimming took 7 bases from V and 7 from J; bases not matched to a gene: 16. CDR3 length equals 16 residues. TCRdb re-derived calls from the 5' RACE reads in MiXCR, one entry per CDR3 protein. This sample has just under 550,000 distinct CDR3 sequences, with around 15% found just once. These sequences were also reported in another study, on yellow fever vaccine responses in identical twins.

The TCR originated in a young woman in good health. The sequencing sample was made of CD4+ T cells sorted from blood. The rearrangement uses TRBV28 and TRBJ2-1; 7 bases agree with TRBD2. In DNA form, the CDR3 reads TGTGCCAGCATGGGAGAGAGGGGAGTGGGGGGGAATGAGCAGTTCTTC. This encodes CASMGERGVGGNEQFF. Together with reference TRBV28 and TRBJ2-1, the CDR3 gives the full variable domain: DVKVTQSSRYLVKRTGEKVFLECVQDMDHENMFWYRQDPGLGLRLIYFSYDVKMKEKGDIPEGYSVSREKKERFSLILESASTNQTSMYLCASMGERGVGGNEQFFGPGTRLTVL.